In its sample, the clone carrying this T cell receptor (beta chain) was seen once. The CDR3 consists of 13 residues. V was clipped by 5 bases and J by 1 base, with 11 bases between them. CDR1 is GTSNPN, CDR2 SVGIG, per germline (reference sequence). The table came from immunoSEQ multiplex PCR; TCRdb's copy has only in-frame clones and leaves some out. The table records 30,000 to 45,000 clones, less than 90% of them present only once. This specimen comes from a study of pediatric ulcerative colitis. This clonotype was obtained from a girl under 18 with moderate ulcerative colitis. This chain connects TRBV30 to TRBJ1-1; tentative D call: TRBD1 (5 bases). Sample: blood. CDR3 sequence reads: CAWLGLPNTEAFF. The CDR3 DNA reads TGTGCCTGGCTGGGACTCCCGAACACTGAAGCTTTCTTT.